Below, 27 T cell receptor beta chains from the same sample are listed, as sequenced in a study of blood T cell repertoires in COVID-19. Assay: immunoSEQ multiplex PCR; the TCRdb copy retains only in-frame clones and omits some. The sample includes a few hundred thousand clones, 85% to 90% of them seen just once. Material: peripheral blood. The receptors stem from a woman aged 40 to 50 with COVID-19, enrolled during active disease.

The gene calls are TRBV7-2 and TRBJ1-6, with a possible D match to TRBD1 (5 bases). The CDR3 loop spans 12 amino acids. CDR1 is SGHTA and CDR2 is FQGNSA in the germline V gene. Here the CDR3 reads CATGSYNSPLHF. The CDR3 nucleotides read TGTGCAACAGGCTCCTATAATTCACCCCTCCACTTT.

The chain carries TRBV25-1 and TRBJ2-7, with D perhaps TRBD1 (6 bases). Trimming pared 7 bases from V and 1 base from J, leaving 17 bases between. The CDR3 is 15 residues long. CDR1 is MGHDK, CDR2 SYGVNS, per germline. The CDR3 is CASKPDRGHSYEQYF. In nucleotides, the CDR3 is TGTGCCAGCAAACCGGACAGAGGCCATTCCTACGAGCAGTACTTC.

The chain employs TRBV10-3 and TRBJ1-3, with D hard to call. CDR3 length: 13 amino acids. Trimming left V 9 bases short and J 2 bases short, with 11 bases between. Germline assignment: CDR1 ENHRY and CDR2 SYGVKD. CDR3 protein: CAIQVGTGNTIYF. CDR3 DNA: TGTGCCATTCAGGTCGGAACTGGAAACACCATATATTTT.

This clone is a singleton in its sample. This rearrangement joins TRBV24-1 to TRBJ2-1, with TRBD1 matching over 8 bases. The CDR3 is 14 residues long. Looked up from germline, CDR1 is KGHDR and CDR2 is SFDVKD. V was pared by 10 bases and J by 6 bases, with 10 bases of the junction left unmatched. CDR3 nucleotide sequence: TGTGCCACTCAGATGACAGGGGCGGCCAATGAGCAGTTCTTC. The encoded protein is CATQMTGAANEQFF.

The chain has TRBV19 and TRBJ2-1; 14 positions agree with TRBD2. The V and J ends lost 6 bases and 5 bases, in that order; junction bases with no gene match: 9. This CDR3 has 17 amino acids. Per the germline V gene, CDR1 is LNHDA and CDR2 is SQIVND (reference sequence). CDR3 DNA sequence: TGTGCCAGTAGCCAACAGCGGGGACTAGCGGGAGACAATGAGCAGTTCTTC. This sequence encodes CASSQQRGLAGDNEQFF.

The CDR3 nucleotides are TGCGCCAGCAGCGAGGGACAGGGAGGAGATGAGCAGTTCTTC. It translates to CASSEGQGGDEQFF. This chain links TRBV5-1 with TRBJ2-1; TRBD1 matches 9 bases. The V and J ends lost 4 bases and 8 bases, in that order; junction bases with no gene match: 7. This CDR3 is built from 14 residues. Germline V gives CDR1 SGHRS, CDR2 YFSETQ. The full variable domain, with the rest looked up from reference TRBV5-1 and TRBJ2-1, is KAGVTQTPRYLIKTRGQQVTLSCSPISGHRSVSWYQQTPGQGLQFLFEYFSETQRNKGNFPGRFSGRQFSNSRSEMNVSTLELGDSALYLCASSEGQGGDEQFFGPGTRLTVL.

The genes are TRBV24-1 and TRBJ1-1; D call uncertain. CDR1 and CDR2 from the germline V gene are KGHDR and SFDVKD. The V end lost 4 bases, the J end lost 5 bases, and 10 bases lay between the germline ends. The CDR3 is 13 amino acids. CDR3 in amino acids: CATSENGGTEAFF. The CDR3 DNA is TGTGCCACCAGTGAAAACGGAGGGACTGAAGCTTTCTTT.

CDR3 amino acids: CASSVRDSGANVLTF. Written as DNA, the CDR3 is TGTGCCAGCAGCGTCAGGGACTCTGGGGCCAACGTCCTGACTTTC. The V and J genes are TRBV27 and TRBJ2-6; tentatively, D is TRBD1 (5 bases). Germline-derived CDR1 and CDR2 are MNHEY and SMNVEV (reference sequence). The CDR3 extends over 15 amino acids. Trimming shortened V by 6 bases and J by 0 bases, and 9 bases separated the two germline ends.

The V gene is TRBV5-5, the J gene TRBJ1-5; the match to TRBD1 covers 8 bases. The V and J ends lost 4 bases and 0 bases, in that order; junction bases with no gene match: 6. This CDR3 is built from 16 residues. Germline loops: CDR1 SGHKS, CDR2 YYEKEE (reference sequence). The CDR3 nucleotides are TGTGCCAGCAGCCCAGCCGACAGGGGTAGCAATCAGCCCCAGCATTTT. Its protein product is CASSPADRGSNQPQHF.

The chain uses TRBV7-2 and TRBJ1-5; 12 positions agree with TRBD1. Germline loops: CDR1 SGHTA, CDR2 FQGNSA. This CDR3 comprises 15 residues. J was trimmed by 6 bases and V by 6 bases; bases with no gene match: 6. The CDR3, as DNA: TGTGCCAGCAGGTCCGGGACAGGGGGCAGTCAGCCCCAGCATTTT. Translating it yields CASRSGTGGSQPQHF. The full variable domain, completed using reference TRBV7-2 and TRBJ1-5, is GAGVSQSPSNKVTEKGKDVELRCDPISGHTALYWYRQSLGQGLEFLIYFQGNSAPDKSGLPSDRFSAERTGGSVSTLTIQRTQQEDSAVYLCASRSGTGGSQPQHFGDGTRLSIL.

The chain combines TRBV19 with TRBJ1-1, with D possibly matching TRBD1 (6 bases). Germline V gives CDR1 LNHDA, CDR2 SQIVND (reference sequence). Trimming pared 3 bases from V and 5 bases from J, leaving 10 bases between. The CDR3 is 13 residues long. The CDR3 sequence: CASSIRGWTEAFF. The CDR3 DNA is TGTGCCAGTAGTATCAGGGGTTGGACTGAAGCTTTCTTT.

This clone was counted a few times. The rearrangement joins TRBV5-1 to TRBJ1-5, with D tentatively TRBD1 (5 bases). The CDR3 spans 14 residues. Trimming removed 0 bases from V and 3 bases from J, with 7 bases in between. Germline CDR1 is SGHRS and CDR2 is YFSETQ. This CDR3 reads CASSLEGPNQPQHF. Written as DNA, the CDR3 is TGCGCCAGCAGCTTGGAGGGGCCCAATCAGCCCCAGCATTTT.

CDR3 in DNA: TGTGCCAGCAGTTGGACAGGTCTCGAAAAACTGTTTTTT. Protein product: CASSWTGLEKLFF. V gene TRBV27 combines with J gene TRBJ1-4; 7 positions agree with TRBD1. The junction had 4 bases not matched to a gene; V was cut back by 4 bases and J by 8 bases. The CDR3 is made up of 13 amino acids. The germline gives CDR1 MNHEY, CDR2 SMNVEV (reference sequence).

The rearrangement links TRBV27 to TRBJ1-1; 8 bases align to TRBD1. CDR3 length equals 15 residues. Germline V CDR1 and CDR2: MNHEY, SMNVEV (reference sequence). Trimming removed 6 bases from V and 3 bases from J; junction bases left unmatched: 9. CDR3 loop: CASSLTTGADTEAFF. In DNA, the CDR3 is TGTGCCAGCAGCCTTACGACAGGGGCGGACACTGAAGCTTTCTTT.

The rearrangement links TRBV4-3 to TRBJ2-1, with D tentatively TRBD1 (5 bases). Per the germline V gene, CDR1 is LGHNA and CDR2 is YSLEER. The CDR3 loop spans 13 amino acids. V lost 5 bases and J 9 bases, leaving 14 bases between the germline ends. CDR3 amino acids: CASSETKGVEQFF. The DNA of the CDR3 is TGCGCCAGCAGCGAAACCAAAGGGGTTGAGCAGTTCTTC.

This rearrangement joins TRBV2 to TRBJ1-6, with D perhaps TRBD1 (6 bases). Germline CDR1 is SNHLY and CDR2 is FYNNEI. This CDR3 is built from 15 residues. Trimming removed 6 bases from V and 6 bases from J, with 15 bases in between. CDR3 amino acids: CASSPRGGTNSPLHF. The CDR3 DNA sequence: TGTGCCAGCAGCCCCCGCGGGGGCACTAATTCACCCCTCCACTTT.

The chain recombines TRBV28 with TRBJ2-2, with TRBD2 matching over 10 bases. From germline, CDR1 is MDHEN and CDR2 SYDVKM. V was pared by 9 bases and J by 1 base, with 2 bases of the junction left unmatched. CDR3 length: 14 amino acids. DNA of the CDR3: TGTGCCAGTATAGCGGGAGGGAACACCGGGGAGCTGTTTTTT. It encodes CASIAGGNTGELFF. Drawing the rest from reference TRBV28 and TRBJ2-2, the complete variable domain is DVKVTQSSRYLVKRTGEKVFLECVQDMDHENMFWYRQDPGLGLRLIYFSYDVKMKEKGDIPEGYSVSREKKERFSLILESASTNQTSMYLCASIAGGNTGELFFGEGSRLTVL.

This clone was recorded only once. The chain has TRBV7-2 and TRBJ1-2; tentatively, D is TRBD1 (5 bases). Trimming took off 1 base at V and 5 bases at J, with 11 bases between the two ends. The germline V gene has CDR1 SGHTA and CDR2 FQGNSA. CDR3 length: 14 residues. In DNA form, the CDR3 reads TGTGCCAGCAGCTTAGGGCCAGGGCGGTATGGCTACACCTTC. This encodes CASSLGPGRYGYTF.

This clone was counted only a few times. J is TRBJ1-1 and V is TRBV14; no definite D call. Germline values: CDR1 SGHDN, CDR2 FVKESK. Trimming removed 1 base at V and 5 bases at J, with 8 bases between. The CDR3 extends over 13 amino acids. The CDR3 is CASSQAPGTEAFF. In DNA, the CDR3 is TGTGCCAGCAGCCAAGCGCCGGGGACTGAAGCTTTCTTT.

V and J are TRBV7-8 and TRBJ1-1; D unclear. This CDR3 has 10 amino acids. Per the germline V gene, CDR1 is SGHVS and CDR2 is FQNEAQ. Trimming took off 0 bases at V and 10 bases at J, with 3 bases between the two ends. The CDR3 nucleotides are TGTGCCAGCAGCTTAGCGAGAGCTTTCTTT. It is translated as CASSLARAFF.

DNA of the CDR3: TGTGCCAGCAGACGGGACAGGGAGGGGCAGCCCCAGCATTTT. Its protein product is CASRRDREGQPQHF. The chain is built from TRBV27 and TRBJ1-5; TRBD1 agrees at 9 bases. In germline, CDR1 is MNHEY, CDR2 SMNVEV (reference sequence). The CDR3 is 14 amino acids. The V and J ends lost 6 bases and 7 bases, in that order; junction bases with no gene match: 7.

The rearrangement uses TRBV28 and TRBJ2-2; TRBD1 agrees at 9 bases. The CDR3 is made up of 19 amino acids. CDR1 and CDR2 (germline): MDHEN, SYDVKM. V lost 3 bases to trimming and J lost 5 bases; unmatched junction nucleotides: 16. The CDR3 DNA reads TGTGCCAGCAGTTTTAACAAGGGACAGGGATTTGTCTGGACCGGGGAGCTGTTTTTT. Amino acid sequence: CASSFNKGQGFVWTGELFF.

This clone was picked up one time. The J gene is TRBJ1-5, the V gene TRBV24-1, with D hard to call. The germline V and J ends were trimmed by 4 bases and 4 bases, with 16 bases remaining between them. This CDR3 is 16 amino acids long. The germline V gene has CDR1 KGHDR and CDR2 SFDVKD. The CDR3 DNA reads as TGTGCCACCAGTGACGGGTCGGCGGCTCCAAATCAGCCCCAGCATTTT. Translated, it gives CATSDGSAAPNQPQHF.

J is TRBJ1-2 and V is TRBV5-1, with 10 nucleotides matching TRBD1. Germline V gene data show CDR1 as SGHRS and CDR2 as YFSETQ. This CDR3 has 14 amino acids. V lost 6 bases and J lost 1; bases outside the gene matches: 3. For the CDR3, the DNA is TGCGCCAGCACCCGGACAGGGGGTAACTATGGCTACACCTTC. Amino acids: CASTRTGGNYGYTF.

This clone was recorded only once. CDR3 in amino acids: CASSPWTSAAGNTIYF. CDR3 in DNA: TGTGCCAGCTCACCCTGGACATCGGCAGCTGGAAACACCATATATTTT. The genes are TRBV18 and TRBJ1-3; D may be TRBD1 (5 bases). The germline CDR1 and CDR2 sequences are KGHSH and LQKENI. CDR3 length equals 16 residues. With 3 bases removed from V and 2 bases from J, the gap between germline ends came to 14 bases.

This chain connects TRBV28 to TRBJ2-1, with 9 positions matching TRBD2. Trimming cost V 7 bases and J 13 bases; bases outside gene matches: 17. There are 15 residues in the CDR3. CDR1 is MDHEN and CDR2 is SYDVKM in the germline V gene. The CDR3 nucleotides are TGTGCCAGCACCTACTCCACGGGAGCGGGGGGCCTTCAGTTCTTC. It specifies CASTYSTGAGGLQFF.

This clone showed up just a few times. The chain has TRBV7-9 and TRBJ1-6, with D maybe TRBD1 (6 bases). V was cut by 1 base and J by 6 bases, with 10 bases left in between. This CDR3 has 15 residues. The germline V gene encodes CDR1 SEHNR and CDR2 FQNEAQ (reference sequence). The CDR3 nucleotides are TGTGCCAGCAGCTTAGGGGGGGGGCCTAATTCACCCCTCCACTTT. It yields the protein CASSLGGGPNSPLHF.